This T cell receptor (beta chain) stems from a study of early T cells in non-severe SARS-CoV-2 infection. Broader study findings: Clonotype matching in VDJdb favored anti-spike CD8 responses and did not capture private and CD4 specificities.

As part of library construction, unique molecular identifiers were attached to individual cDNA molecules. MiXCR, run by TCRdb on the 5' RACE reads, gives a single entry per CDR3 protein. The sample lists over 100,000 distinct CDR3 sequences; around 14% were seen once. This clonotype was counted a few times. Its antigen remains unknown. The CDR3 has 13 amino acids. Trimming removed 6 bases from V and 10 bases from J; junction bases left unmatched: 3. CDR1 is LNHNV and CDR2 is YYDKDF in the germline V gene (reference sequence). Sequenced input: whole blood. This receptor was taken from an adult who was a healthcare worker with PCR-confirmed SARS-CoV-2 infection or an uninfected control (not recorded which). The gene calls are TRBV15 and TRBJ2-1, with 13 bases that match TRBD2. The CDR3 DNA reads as TGTGCCACCAGGGGACTAGCGGGGTGGGAGCAGTTCTTC. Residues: CATRGLAGWEQFF.